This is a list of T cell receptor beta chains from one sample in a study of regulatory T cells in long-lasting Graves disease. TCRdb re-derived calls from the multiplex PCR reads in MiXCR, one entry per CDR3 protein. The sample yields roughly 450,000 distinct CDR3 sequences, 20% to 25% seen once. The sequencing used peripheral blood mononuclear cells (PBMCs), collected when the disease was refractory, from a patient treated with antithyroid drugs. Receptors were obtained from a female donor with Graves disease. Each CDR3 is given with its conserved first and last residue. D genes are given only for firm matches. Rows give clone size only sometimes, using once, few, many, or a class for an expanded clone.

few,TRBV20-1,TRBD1,CSAVGTGGLTPLHF
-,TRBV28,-,CASSEDRGMETQYF
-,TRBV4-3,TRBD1,CASSPGTGVLGTEAFF
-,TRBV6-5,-,CASSLTLDTEAFF
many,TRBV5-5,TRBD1,CASSIYWTGDSYEQYF
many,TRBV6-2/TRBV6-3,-,CASSSSGWNTGELFF
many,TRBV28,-,CASGLFGEQPQHF
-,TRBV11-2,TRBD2,CASSSVWGGSQSYEQYF
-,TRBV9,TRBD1,CASSTTGDGNEKLFF
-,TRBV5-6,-,CASSSSRWDGGYEQYF
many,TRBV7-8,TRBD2,CASRVGGNGYEQYF
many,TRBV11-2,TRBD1,CASGTGEETQYF
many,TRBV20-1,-,CSAPREVEEAFF
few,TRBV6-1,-,CASSTGTNQPQHF
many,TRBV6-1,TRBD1,CASIPGTGRLSYGYTF
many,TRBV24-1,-,CATSELGVSSVTNTGELFF
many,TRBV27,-,CASSPSGGGSPETQYF
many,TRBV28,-,CASSLAGWTDEKLFF
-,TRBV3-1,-,CASSRRETNEKLFF
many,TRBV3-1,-,CASSRVGTDRNNEQFF
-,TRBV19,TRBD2,CASSVHQGLAAGELFF
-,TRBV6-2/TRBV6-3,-,CASSDSSRQADTEAFF
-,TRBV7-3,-,CASSLYGRVPTF
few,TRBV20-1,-,CSAPKTGLNTEAFF
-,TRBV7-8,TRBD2,CASSLAGGTSGRASGELFF
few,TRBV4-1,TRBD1,CASSQNPGQGAYEQYF
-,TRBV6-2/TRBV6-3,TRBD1,CASSIGQGNFKRDIQYF
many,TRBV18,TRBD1,CASSRDRGAIYEQYF
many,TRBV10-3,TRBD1,CAIRAGGDYGYTF
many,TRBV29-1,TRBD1,CSGVRDSREAFF
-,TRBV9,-,CASSPSQSPQYF
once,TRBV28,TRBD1,CASSLLPGQGWPDTQYF
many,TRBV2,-,CASSILRTGRVEQFF
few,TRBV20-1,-,CSARDHRESFYEQYF
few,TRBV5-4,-,CASSQDPDPYEQYF
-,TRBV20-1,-,CSAAGTQNTGELFF